This T cell receptor (beta chain) came from a study of vaccination and CD4 T cells after COVID-19. Study-wide background: Convalescent donors were composed of six males and four females, of whom two were Hispanic. Taking of post-vaccine samples occurred a median about 70 days after dose two (range 14 to 241).

V lost 3 bases and J lost 0; bases outside the gene matches: 5. Per the germline V gene, CDR1 is SGHTA and CDR2 is FQGTGA. The CDR3 is 16 residues long. Treatment defined: approximately 9-day PBMC culture with coronavirus spike peptide pools or control peptides (ViraFEST assay). The authors swapped half the medium for fresh IL-2 medium on days 3 and 7. With regard to this clonotype: Its antigen is unknown.

Once obtained from cultured CD4+ T cells, the DNA was sequenced using the Oncomine TCR Beta short-read assay. Each CDR3 protein is one row after TCRdb ran MiXCR on the PCR reads. The data contain roughly 17,000 distinct CDR3 sequences, about 45% of them singletons. This TCR came from a human donor who had recovered from COVID-19. This chain links TRBV7-3 with TRBJ2-1; TRBD1 aligns across 7 bases. The material sequenced was CD4+ T cells from blood, cultured in vitro, taken after SARS-CoV-2 vaccination. The CDR3 region has the DNA TGTGCCAGCAGCTTGGGGACAGCCAGCTCCTACAATGAGCAGTTCTTC. It specifies CASSLGTASSYNEQFF. Looking up the rest from reference TRBV7-3 and TRBJ2-1 gives the full variable domain: GAGVSQTPSNKVTEKGKYVELRCDPISGHTALYWYRQSLGQGPEFLIYFQGTGAADDSGLPNDRFFAVRPEGSVSTLKIQRTERGDSAVYLCASSLGTASSYNEQFFGPGTRLTVL.